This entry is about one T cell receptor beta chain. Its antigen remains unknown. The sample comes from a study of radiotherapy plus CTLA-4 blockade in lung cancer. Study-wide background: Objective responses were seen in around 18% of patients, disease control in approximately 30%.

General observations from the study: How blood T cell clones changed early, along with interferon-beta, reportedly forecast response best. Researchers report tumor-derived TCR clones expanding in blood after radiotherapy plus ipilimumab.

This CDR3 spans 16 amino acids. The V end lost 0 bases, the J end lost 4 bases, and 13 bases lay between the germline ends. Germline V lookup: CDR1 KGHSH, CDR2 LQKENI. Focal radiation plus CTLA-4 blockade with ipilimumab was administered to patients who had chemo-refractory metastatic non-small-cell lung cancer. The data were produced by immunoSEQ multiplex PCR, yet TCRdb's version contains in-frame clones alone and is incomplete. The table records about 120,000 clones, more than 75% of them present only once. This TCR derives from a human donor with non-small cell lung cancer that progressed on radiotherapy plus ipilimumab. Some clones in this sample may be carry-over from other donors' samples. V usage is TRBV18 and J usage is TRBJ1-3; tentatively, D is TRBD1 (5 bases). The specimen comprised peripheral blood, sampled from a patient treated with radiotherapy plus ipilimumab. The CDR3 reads CASSPPGSPGGNTIYF. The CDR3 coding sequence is TGTGCCAGCTCACCACCGGGCTCACCAGGGGGAAACACCATATATTTT.